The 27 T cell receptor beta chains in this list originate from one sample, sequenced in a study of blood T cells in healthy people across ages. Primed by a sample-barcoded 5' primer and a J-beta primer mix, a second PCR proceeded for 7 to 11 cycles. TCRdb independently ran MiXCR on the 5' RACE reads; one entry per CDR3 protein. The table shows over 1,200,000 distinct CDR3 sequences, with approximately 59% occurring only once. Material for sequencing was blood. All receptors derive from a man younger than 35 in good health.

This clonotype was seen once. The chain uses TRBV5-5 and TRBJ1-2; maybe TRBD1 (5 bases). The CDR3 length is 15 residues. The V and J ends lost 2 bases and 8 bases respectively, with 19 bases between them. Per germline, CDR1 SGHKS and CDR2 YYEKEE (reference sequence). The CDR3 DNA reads TGTGCCAGCAGCTTTGGGTGGGACGGACCCCCCGGCTACACCTTC. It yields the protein CASSFGWDGPPGYTF.

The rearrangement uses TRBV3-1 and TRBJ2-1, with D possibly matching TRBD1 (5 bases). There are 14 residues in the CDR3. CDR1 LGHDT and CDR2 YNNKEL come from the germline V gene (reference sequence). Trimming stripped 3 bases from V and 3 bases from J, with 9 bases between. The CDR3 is CASSQARGYNEQFF. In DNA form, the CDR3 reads TGTGCCAGCAGCCAGGCTAGGGGCTACAATGAGCAGTTCTTC.

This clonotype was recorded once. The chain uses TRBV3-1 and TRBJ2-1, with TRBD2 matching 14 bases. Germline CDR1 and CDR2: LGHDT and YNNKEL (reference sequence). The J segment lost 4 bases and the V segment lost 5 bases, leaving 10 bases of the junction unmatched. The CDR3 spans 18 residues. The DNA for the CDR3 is TGTGCCAGCAGCTACACCGGGACTAGCGGGAGTTCGTACAATGAGCAGTTCTTC. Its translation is CASSYTGTSGSSYNEQFF.

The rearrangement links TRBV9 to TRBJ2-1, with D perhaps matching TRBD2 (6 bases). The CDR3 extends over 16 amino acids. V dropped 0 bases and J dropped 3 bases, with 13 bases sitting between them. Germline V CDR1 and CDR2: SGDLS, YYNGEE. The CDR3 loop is CASSVAGGSYYNEQFF. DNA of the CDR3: TGTGCCAGCAGCGTAGCCGGGGGATCCTACTACAATGAGCAGTTCTTC.

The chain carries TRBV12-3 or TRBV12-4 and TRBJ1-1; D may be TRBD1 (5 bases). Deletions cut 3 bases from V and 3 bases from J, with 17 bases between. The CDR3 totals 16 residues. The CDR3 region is CASSFRQGWADTEAFF. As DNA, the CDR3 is TGTGCCAGCAGTTTCCGGCAGGGTTGGGCAGACACTGAAGCTTTCTTT.

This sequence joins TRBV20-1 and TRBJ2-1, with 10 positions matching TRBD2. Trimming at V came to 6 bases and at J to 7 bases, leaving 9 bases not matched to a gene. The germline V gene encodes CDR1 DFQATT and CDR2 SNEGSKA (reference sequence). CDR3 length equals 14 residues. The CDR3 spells CSATLAGVLNEQFF. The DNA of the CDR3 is TGCAGTGCCACCCTAGCGGGAGTGTTGAATGAGCAGTTCTTC.

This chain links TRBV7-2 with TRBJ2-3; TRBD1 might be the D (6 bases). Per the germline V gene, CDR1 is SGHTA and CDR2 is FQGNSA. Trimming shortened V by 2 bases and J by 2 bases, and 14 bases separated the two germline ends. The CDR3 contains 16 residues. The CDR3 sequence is CASSLRVQGITDTQYF. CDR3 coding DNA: TGTGCCAGCAGCTTAAGGGTACAGGGCATCACAGATACGCAGTATTTT.

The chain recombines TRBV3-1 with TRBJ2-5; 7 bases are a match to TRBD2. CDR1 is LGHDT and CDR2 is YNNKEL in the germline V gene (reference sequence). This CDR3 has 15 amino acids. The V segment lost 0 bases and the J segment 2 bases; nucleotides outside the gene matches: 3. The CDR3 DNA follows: TGTGCCAGCAGCCAAGAGAGGACTAGGCAAGAGACCCAGTACTTC. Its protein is CASSQERTRQETQYF.

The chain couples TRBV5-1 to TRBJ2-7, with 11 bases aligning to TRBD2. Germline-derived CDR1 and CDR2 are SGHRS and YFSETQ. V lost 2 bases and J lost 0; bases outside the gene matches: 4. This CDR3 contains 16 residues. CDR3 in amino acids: CASSFGTSGFSYEQYF. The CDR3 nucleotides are TGCGCCAGCAGCTTCGGGACTAGCGGCTTCTCCTACGAGCAGTACTTC.

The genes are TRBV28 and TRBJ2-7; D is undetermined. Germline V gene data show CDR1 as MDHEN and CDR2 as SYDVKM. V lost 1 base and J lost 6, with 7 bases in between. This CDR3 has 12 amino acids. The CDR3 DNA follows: TGTGCCAGCAGTTTATTCGGGTCCGAGCAGTACTTC. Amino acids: CASSLFGSEQYF.

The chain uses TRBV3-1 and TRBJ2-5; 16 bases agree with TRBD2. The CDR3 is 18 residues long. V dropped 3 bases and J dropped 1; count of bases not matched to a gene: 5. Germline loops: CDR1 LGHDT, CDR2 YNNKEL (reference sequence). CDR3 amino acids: CASSHPGLAGGTQETQYF. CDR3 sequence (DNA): TGTGCCAGCAGCCACCCGGGACTAGCGGGAGGGACCCAAGAGACCCAGTACTTC.

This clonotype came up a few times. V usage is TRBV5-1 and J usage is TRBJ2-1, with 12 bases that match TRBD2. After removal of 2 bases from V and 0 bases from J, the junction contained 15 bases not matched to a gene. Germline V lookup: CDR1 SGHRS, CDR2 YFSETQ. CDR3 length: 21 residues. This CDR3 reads CASSFPALAGGTRGSYNEQFF. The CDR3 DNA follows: TGCGCCAGCAGCTTCCCGGCCCTAGCGGGGGGGACACGGGGCTCCTACAATGAGCAGTTCTTC.

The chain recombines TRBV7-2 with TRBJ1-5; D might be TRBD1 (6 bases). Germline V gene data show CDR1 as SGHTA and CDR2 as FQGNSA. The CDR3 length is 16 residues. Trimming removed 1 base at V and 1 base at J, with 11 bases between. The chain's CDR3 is CASSLVGGQSNQPQHF. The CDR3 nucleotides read TGTGCCAGCAGCTTAGTGGGGGGGCAGAGCAATCAGCCCCAGCATTTT.

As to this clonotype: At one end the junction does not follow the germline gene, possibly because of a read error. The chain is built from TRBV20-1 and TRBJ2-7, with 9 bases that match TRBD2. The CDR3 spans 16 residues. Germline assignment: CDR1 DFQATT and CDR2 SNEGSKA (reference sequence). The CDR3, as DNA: TGCAGTGCTAGAGATATCGCTAGCGGGACCATCTACGGGCAGTACTTC. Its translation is CSARDIASGTIYGQYF.

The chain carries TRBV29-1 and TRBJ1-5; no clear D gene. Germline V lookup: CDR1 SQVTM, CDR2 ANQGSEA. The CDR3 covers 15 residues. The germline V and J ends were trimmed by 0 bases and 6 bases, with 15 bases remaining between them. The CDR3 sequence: CSVEDPTVPGQPQHF. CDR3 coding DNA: TGCAGCGTTGAAGACCCGACGGTACCGGGTCAGCCCCAGCATTTT. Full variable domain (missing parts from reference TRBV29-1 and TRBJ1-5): SAVISQKPSRDICQRGTSLTIQCQVDSQVTMMFWYRQQPGQSLTLIATANQGSEATYESGFVIDKFPISRPNLTFSTLTVSNMSPEDSSIYLCSVEDPTVPGQPQHFGDGTRLSIL.

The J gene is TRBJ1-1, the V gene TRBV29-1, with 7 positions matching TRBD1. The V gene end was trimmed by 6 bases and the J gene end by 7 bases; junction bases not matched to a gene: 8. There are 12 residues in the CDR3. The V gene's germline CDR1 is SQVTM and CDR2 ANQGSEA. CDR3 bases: TGCAGCGTCCTCAGACAGGGAATTGAAGCTTTCTTT. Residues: CSVLRQGIEAFF.

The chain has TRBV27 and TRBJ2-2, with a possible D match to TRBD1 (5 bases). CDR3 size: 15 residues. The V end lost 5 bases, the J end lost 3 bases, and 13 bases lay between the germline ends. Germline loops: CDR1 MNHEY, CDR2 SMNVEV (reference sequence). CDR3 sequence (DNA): TGTGCCAGCAGTACCGACAGCTACGACACCGGGGAGCTGTTTTTT. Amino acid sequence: CASSTDSYDTGELFF.

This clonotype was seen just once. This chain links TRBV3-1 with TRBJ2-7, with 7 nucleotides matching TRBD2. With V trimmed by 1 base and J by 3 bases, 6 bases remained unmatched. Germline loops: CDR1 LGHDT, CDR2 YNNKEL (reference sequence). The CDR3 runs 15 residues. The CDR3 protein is CASSQGGGLLYEQYF. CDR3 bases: TGTGCCAGCAGCCAAGGCGGGGGTCTCCTCTACGAGCAGTACTTC.

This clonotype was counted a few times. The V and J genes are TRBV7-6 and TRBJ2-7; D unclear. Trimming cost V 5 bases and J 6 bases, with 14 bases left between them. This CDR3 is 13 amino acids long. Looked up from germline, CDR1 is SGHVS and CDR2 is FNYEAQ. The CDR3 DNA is TGTGCCAGCAGCCCACCCTCCAGGAGCGAGCAGTACTTC. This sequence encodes CASSPPSRSEQYF.

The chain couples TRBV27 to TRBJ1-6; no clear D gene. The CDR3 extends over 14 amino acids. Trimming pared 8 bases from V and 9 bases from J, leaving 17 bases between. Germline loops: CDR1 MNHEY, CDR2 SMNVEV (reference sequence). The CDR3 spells CASGYRAESSPLHF. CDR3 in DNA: TGTGCCAGCGGGTACCGGGCAGAGAGTTCACCCCTCCACTTT.

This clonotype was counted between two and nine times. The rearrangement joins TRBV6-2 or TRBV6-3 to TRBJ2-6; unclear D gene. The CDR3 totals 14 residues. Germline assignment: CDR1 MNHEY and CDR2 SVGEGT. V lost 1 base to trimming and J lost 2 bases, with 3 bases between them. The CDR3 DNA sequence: TGTGCCAGCAGTTACTTCCCTGGGGCCAACGTCCTGACTTTC. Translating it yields CASSYFPGANVLTF.

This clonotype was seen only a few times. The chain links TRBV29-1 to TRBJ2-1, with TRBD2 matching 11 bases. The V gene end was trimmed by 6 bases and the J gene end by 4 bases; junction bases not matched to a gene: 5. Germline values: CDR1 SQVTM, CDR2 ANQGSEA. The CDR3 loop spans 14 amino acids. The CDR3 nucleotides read TGCAGCGTCAATAGCGGGAGGGTATACAATGAGCAGTTCTTC. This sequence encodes CSVNSGRVYNEQFF.

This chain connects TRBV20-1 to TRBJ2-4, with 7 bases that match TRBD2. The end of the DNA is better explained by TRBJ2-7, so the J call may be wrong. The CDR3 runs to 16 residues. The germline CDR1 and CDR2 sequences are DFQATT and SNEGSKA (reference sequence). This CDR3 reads CSARDLRASGNYEQYF. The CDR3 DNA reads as TGCAGTGCTAGAGATCTCCGGGCTAGCGGCAACTACGAGCAGTACTTC.

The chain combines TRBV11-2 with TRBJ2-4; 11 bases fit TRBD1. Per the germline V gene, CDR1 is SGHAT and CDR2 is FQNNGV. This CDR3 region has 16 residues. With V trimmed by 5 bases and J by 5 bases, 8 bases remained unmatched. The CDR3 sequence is CASSRNLDRGQNIQYF. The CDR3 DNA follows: TGTGCCAGCAGCCGAAACCTGGACAGGGGGCAAAACATTCAGTACTTC.

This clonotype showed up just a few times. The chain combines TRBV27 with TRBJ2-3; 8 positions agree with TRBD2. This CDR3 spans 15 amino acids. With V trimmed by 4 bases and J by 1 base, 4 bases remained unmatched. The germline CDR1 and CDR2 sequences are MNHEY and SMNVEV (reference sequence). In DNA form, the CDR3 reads TGTGCCAGCAGTTCTTTGCGGGGGGGCACAGATACGCAGTATTTT. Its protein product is CASSSLRGGTDTQYF.

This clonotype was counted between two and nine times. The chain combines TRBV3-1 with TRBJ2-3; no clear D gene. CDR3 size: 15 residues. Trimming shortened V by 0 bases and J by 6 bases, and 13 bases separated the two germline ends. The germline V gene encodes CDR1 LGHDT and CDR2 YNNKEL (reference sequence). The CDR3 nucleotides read TGTGCCAGCAGCCAAGAAGTGGACCGTCGGGATACGCAGTATTTT. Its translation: CASSQEVDRRDTQYF.

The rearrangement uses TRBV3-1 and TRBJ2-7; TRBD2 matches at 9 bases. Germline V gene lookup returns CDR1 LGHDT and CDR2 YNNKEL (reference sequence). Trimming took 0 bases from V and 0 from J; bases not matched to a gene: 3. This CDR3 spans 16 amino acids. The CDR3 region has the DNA TGTGCCAGCAGCCAAGACTTTAGCGGGAGCTCCTACGAGCAGTACTTC. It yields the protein CASSQDFSGSSYEQYF.